Below are 15 T cell receptor beta chains sequenced from a single sample in a study of blood T cell repertoires in COVID-19. Repertoires were generated with immunoSEQ multiplex PCR, while TCRdb's copy carries only in-frame clones and drops some. The sample has approximately 110,000 clones, more than 70% seen once. The sample was peripheral blood. These receptors were collected from a human donor in a cohort sampled during active COVID-19.

This clone is a singleton in its sample. The CDR3 is CASSQRSLDTEAFF. The CDR3 nucleotides are TGTGCCAGCAGCCAACGCAGTCTGGACACTGAAGCTTTCTTT. The chain recombines TRBV16 with TRBJ1-1; D is undetermined. V lost 2 bases and J lost 3, with 10 bases in between. The germline V gene encodes CDR1 KGHSY and CDR2 FQNENV. The CDR3 has 14 amino acids.

The chain employs TRBV11-2 and TRBJ1-1; D remains ambiguous. Germline V gene lookup returns CDR1 SGHAT and CDR2 FQNNGV. The CDR3 totals 13 residues. V was trimmed by 2 bases and J by 1 base, leaving 5 bases between them. The CDR3 is CASSLQQNTEAFF. CDR3 DNA: TGTGCCAGCAGCTTACAACAGAACACTGAAGCTTTCTTT. Complete variable domain (other parts from reference TRBV11-2 and TRBJ1-1): EAGVAQSPRYKIIEKRQSVAFWCNPISGHATLYWYQQILGQGPKLLIQFQNNGVVDDSQLPKDRFSAERLKGVDSTLKIQPAKLEDSAVYLCASSLQQNTEAFFGQGTRLTVV.

The chain combines TRBV28 with TRBJ2-3, with a possible D match to TRBD1 (5 bases). In germline, CDR1 is MDHEN, CDR2 SYDVKM. Deletions cut 3 bases from V and 6 bases from J, with 13 bases between. The length of the CDR3 is 14 residues. CDR3 in DNA: TGTGCCAGCAGTTTTTTACAGGATCGGGATACGCAGTATTTT. This codes for CASSFLQDRDTQYF. Filled out from reference TRBV28 and TRBJ2-3, the complete variable domain reads DVKVTQSSRYLVKRTGEKVFLECVQDMDHENMFWYRQDPGLGLRLIYFSYDVKMKEKGDIPEGYSVSREKKERFSLILESASTNQTSMYLCASSFLQDRDTQYFGPGTRLTVL.

The rearrangement joins TRBV5-4 to TRBJ1-2, with 7 bases that match TRBD1. V gave up 1 base and J gave up 8 bases; unmatched junction bases: 5. The CDR3 is made up of 13 amino acids. CDR1 and CDR2 from the germline V gene are SGHNT and YYREEE (reference sequence). The CDR3 coding sequence is TGTGCCAGCAGCTTGCTCCAGGGGGAGGGCTACACCTTC. It yields the protein CASSLLQGEGYTF. Full variable domain (remainder filled in from reference TRBV5-4 and TRBJ1-2): ETGVTQSPTHLIKTRGQQVTLRCSSQSGHNTVSWYQQALGQGPQFIFQYYREEENGRGNFPPRFSGLQFPNYSSELNVNALELDDSALYLCASSLLQGEGYTFGSGTRLTVV.

This clone is a singleton in its sample. This chain uses TRBV10-3 with TRBJ2-7; 12 positions match TRBD2. Germline CDR1 is ENHRY and CDR2 is SYGVKD. V gave up 7 bases and J gave up 0 bases; unmatched junction bases: 4. The CDR3 consists of 15 residues. In nucleotides, the CDR3 is TGTGCCATCACTTCGGGACTAGCGGGCTCCTACGAGCAGTACTTC. Translation: CAITSGLAGSYEQYF.

The rearrangement links TRBV5-1 to TRBJ2-3; 7 positions agree with TRBD2. The CDR3 totals 13 residues. Looked up from germline, CDR1 is SGHRS and CDR2 is YFSETQ. The ends lost 5 bases at V and 4 bases at J; junction bases unmatched: 4. In DNA, the CDR3 is TGCGCCAGCAGGCTAGCGGCTCCAGATACGCAGTATTTT. Translating it yields CASRLAAPDTQYF.

V gene TRBV16 combines with J gene TRBJ2-5; the D gene is possibly TRBD2 (6 bases). CDR3 length equals 15 residues. In germline, CDR1 is KGHSY, CDR2 FQNENV. V lost 4 bases to trimming and J lost 6 bases, with 18 bases between them. The CDR3 spells CASSPTTSIMKTQYF. In DNA, the CDR3 is TGTGCCAGCAGCCCTACCACTAGCATCATGAAGACCCAGTACTTC. The variable domain in full, with the rest retrieved from reference TRBV16 and TRBJ2-5, is GEEVAQTPKHLVRGEGQKAKLYCAPIKGHSYVFWYQQVLKNEFKFLISFQNENVFDETGMPKERFSAKCLPNSPCSLEIQATKLEDSAVYFCASSPTTSIMKTQYFGPGTRLLVL.

The chain recombines TRBV7-6 with TRBJ2-7; 9 bases align to TRBD1. V shed 1 base and J 6 bases; nucleotides not matched to a gene: 10. The germline V gene encodes CDR1 SGHVS and CDR2 FNYEAQ. The CDR3 is 16 amino acids. The CDR3 loop is CASSLVGTGTLGEQYF. The CDR3, as DNA: TGTGCCAGCAGCTTAGTCGGGACAGGGACCTTGGGCGAGCAGTACTTC.

This chain joins TRBV6-1 and TRBJ2-3, with TRBD2 matching over 8 bases. This CDR3 is 16 amino acids long. The trim removed 2 bases at V and 0 bases at J, leaving 4 bases unmatched. The germline V gene encodes CDR1 MNHNS and CDR2 SASEGT. CDR3 amino acids: CASSERTSLSTDTQYF. CDR3 bases: TGTGCCAGCAGTGAAAGGACTAGCCTGAGCACAGATACGCAGTATTTT.

This clone came up once. The rearrangement uses TRBV5-1 and TRBJ2-1, with 10 bases lining up with TRBD2. This CDR3 is 13 amino acids long. V trimming: 4 bases; J trimming: 15 bases; junction bases outside the gene matches: 10. Germline V lookup: CDR1 SGHRS, CDR2 YFSETQ. CDR3 loop: CASSPRGTSVPFF. Here the CDR3 DNA reads TGCGCCAGCAGCCCCCGCGGGACTAGCGTTCCGTTCTTC.

This rearrangement joins TRBV7-3 to TRBJ2-3; D might be TRBD1 (6 bases). V lost 9 bases and J 2 bases, leaving 12 bases between the germline ends. There are 13 residues in the CDR3. Germline V gene sequence: CDR1 SGHTA, CDR2 FQGTGA. This CDR3 reads CASKTGNTDTQYF. CDR3 DNA: TGTGCCAGTAAGACAGGAAACACAGATACGCAGTATTTT.

The chain couples TRBV7-8 to TRBJ2-2, with 9 bases that match TRBD1. CDR1 is SGHVS, CDR2 FQNEAQ, per germline. CDR3 size: 20 residues. V lost 0 bases to trimming and J lost 6 bases; unmatched junction nucleotides: 17. DNA for the CDR3: TGTGCCAGCAGCTTAGCGCATGGAGGGACAGGGCTCATTTCGGCCGGGGAGCTGTTTTTT. Translated, it gives CASSLAHGGTGLISAGELFF.

This clone was seen more than once but under ten times. The DNA for the CDR3 is TGTGCCAGTAGAGTCTCAGGGGGACTGGAGCAGTTCTTC. Translated, it gives CASRVSGGLEQFF. J is TRBJ2-1 and V is TRBV19; weak D call: TRBD1 (7 bases). Germline V CDR1 and CDR2: LNHDA, SQIVND (reference sequence). Between the trimmed V and J ends, which lost 6 bases and 10 bases, there was a span of 16 bases. The CDR3 has 13 amino acids.

This chain joins TRBV5-1 and TRBJ1-2; tentatively, D is TRBD1 (5 bases). V lost 4 bases and J 8 bases, leaving 15 bases between the germline ends. The length of the CDR3 is 13 residues. CDR1 and CDR2 from the germline V gene are SGHRS and YFSETQ. The CDR3 bases are TGCGCCAGCAGCGGGGGGGAGAGGAGCGGCTACACCTTC. Its protein is CASSGGERSGYTF.

The V and J genes are TRBV7-6 and TRBJ1-3; D is unresolved. The CDR3 covers 16 residues. In germline, CDR1 is SGHVS, CDR2 FNYEAQ. Trimming removed 5 bases at V and 4 bases at J, with 18 bases between. The DNA for the CDR3 is TGTGCCAGCAGCACCCGGGGTGGGATCTCCGGAAACACCATATATTTT. It specifies CASSTRGGISGNTIYF.